These 9 T cell receptor beta chains share one sample of origin, sequenced in a study of vaccination and CD4 T cells after COVID-19. Their recognized antigens are unknown. Sequencing of the DNA from cultured CD4+ T cells was carried out with the Oncomine TCR Beta short-read assay. MiXCR, applied by TCRdb to the PCR reads, yields one record per CDR3 protein. Of around 20,000 distinct CDR3 sequences listed, over 45% are singletons. Treatment meaning: roughly ten-day PBMC culture with coronavirus spike peptide pools or control peptides (ViraFEST assay). The sample was cultured CD4+ T cells from blood. The receptor set was obtained from a human donor with COVID-19.

The chain combines TRBV18 with TRBJ2-3; the D gene is possibly TRBD1 (5 bases). V was trimmed by 2 bases and J by 1 base, leaving 10 bases between them. The CDR3 runs to 15 residues. Germline V gene sequence: CDR1 KGHSH, CDR2 LQKENI. The CDR3 sequence: CASSPMGQGTDTQYF. CDR3 DNA sequence: TGTGCCAGCTCACCAATGGGGCAGGGCACAGATACGCAGTATTTT.

This clonotype has only a few counts. CDR3 amino acids: CASRGIGYTF. CDR3 in DNA: TGTGCCAGCAGGGGGATCGGCTACACCTTC. This rearrangement joins TRBV27 to TRBJ1-2; D is unresolved. From germline, CDR1 is MNHEY and CDR2 SMNVEV (reference sequence). The V and J ends lost 6 bases and 8 bases respectively, with 7 bases between them. This CDR3 spans 10 amino acids.

This chain uses TRBV15 with TRBJ2-5; D remains unclear. The CDR3 extends over 15 amino acids. Between the trimmed V and J ends, which lost 0 bases and 2 bases, there was a span of 10 bases. Germline V gene sequence: CDR1 LNHNV, CDR2 YYDKDF (reference sequence). The CDR3 coding sequence is TGTGCCACCAGCAGAGATGCGGCACTTCAAGAGACCCAGTACTTC. Protein: CATSRDAALQETQYF.

As regards this clonotype: One end of the junction varies from germline; a read error may be responsible. The chain uses TRBV6-1 and TRBJ2-7; the D call may be TRBD1 or TRBD2 (6 bases each). The germline V gene encodes CDR1 MNHNS and CDR2 SASEGT. This CDR3 is built from 14 residues. CDR3 protein: CASREGGPGFEQYF. The CDR3 DNA reads TGTGCCAGCAGGGAAGGGGGGCCGGGTTTCGAGCAGTACTTC.

This rearrangement joins TRBV19 to TRBJ2-1, with D perhaps TRBD2 (6 bases). V lost 7 bases to trimming and J lost 7 bases, with 14 bases between them. Germline assignment: CDR1 LNHDA and CDR2 SQIVND (reference sequence). The CDR3 runs 13 residues. As DNA, the CDR3 is TGTGCCAGTAAAGCCCAGACTAGGAATGAGCAGTTCTTC. Translated: CASKAQTRNEQFF.

A few counts support this clonotype. This rearrangement joins TRBV7-9 to TRBJ1-4; D gene ambiguous. Trimming left V 3 bases short and J 7 bases short, with 12 bases between. The V gene's germline CDR1 is SEHNR and CDR2 FQNEAQ (reference sequence). The CDR3 is 14 amino acids. The CDR3: CASSLDLSSEKLFF. The CDR3 bases are TGTGCCAGCAGCTTGGACCTGTCGAGTGAAAAACTGTTTTTT.

The chain combines TRBV15 with TRBJ1-2, with D perhaps matching TRBD1 (6 bases). Trimming cost V 2 bases and J 6 bases, with 19 bases left between them. Germline V gene sequence: CDR1 LNHNV, CDR2 YYDKDF (reference sequence). This CDR3 contains 16 residues. In DNA form, the CDR3 reads TGTGCCACCAGCAGAAGACAGCGACAGGAGCATGATGGCTACACCTTC. Amino acids: CATSRRQRQEHDGYTF. Complete variable domain (other parts from reference TRBV15 and TRBJ1-2): DAMVIQNPRYQVTQFGKPVTLSCSQTLNHNVMYWYQQKSSQAPKLLFHYYDKDFNNEADTPDNFQSRRPNTSFCFLDIRSPGLGDTAMYLCATSRRQRQEHDGYTFGSGTRLTVV.

This chain uses TRBV4-1 with TRBJ1-5; a possible D gene is TRBD1 (5 bases). This CDR3 has 19 residues. The V gene's germline CDR1 is MGHRA and CDR2 YSYEKL. The V gene lost 3 bases and the J gene lost 0 bases, with 21 bases spanning the gap. In DNA, the CDR3 is TGCGCCAGCAGCCAGGGCCCCAGGGTTGGGGGATATAGCAATCAGCCCCAGCATTTT. Protein: CASSQGPRVGGYSNQPQHF.

The V call is TRBV18, the J call TRBJ2-5; no reliable D call. V lost 1 base and J lost 2, with 2 bases in between. The CDR3 has 12 amino acids. CDR1 is KGHSH and CDR2 is LQKENI in the germline V gene. The CDR3 protein is CASSPLQETQYF. Here the CDR3 DNA reads TGTGCCAGCTCACCACTACAAGAGACCCAGTACTTC.